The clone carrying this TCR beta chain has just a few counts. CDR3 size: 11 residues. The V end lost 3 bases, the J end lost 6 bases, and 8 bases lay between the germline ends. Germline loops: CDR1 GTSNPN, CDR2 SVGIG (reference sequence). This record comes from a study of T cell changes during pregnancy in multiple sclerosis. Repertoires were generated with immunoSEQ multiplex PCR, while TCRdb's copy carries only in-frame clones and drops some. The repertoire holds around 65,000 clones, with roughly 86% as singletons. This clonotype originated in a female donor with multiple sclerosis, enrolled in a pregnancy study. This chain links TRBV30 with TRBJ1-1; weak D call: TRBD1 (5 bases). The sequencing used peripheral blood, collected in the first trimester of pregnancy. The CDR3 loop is CAWSSGSEAFF. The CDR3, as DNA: TGTGCCTGGAGCTCAGGGTCTGAAGCTTTCTTT.